The subject of this entry is one T cell receptor (beta chain). This clonotype was seen many times. The target of this receptor is not known. No base quality values were provided; no much bigger clone lies one nucleotide off. The library was produced with multiplex PCR. For sequencing, an Illumina HiSeq 4000 was employed. To build TCR beta libraries, CDR3 regions were amplified by Arm-PCR using iRepertoire HTBI primers. Gel purification was performed on PCR products prior to sequencing. The study's own analysis went as follows. Gene usage analysis of CDR3 amino acid clonotypes used the roughly 62 TRBV and approximately 13 TRBJ segments found across samples. Filtered high-quality paired reads were merged into contigs using COPE and FqMerger. BLAST was used to align contigs to IMGT TRBV, TRBD and TRBJ reference genes, with CDR3 defined following IMGT. Any clonotype with a frequency above 0.1% was counted as a highly expanded clone. Repertoire diversity was measured by Shannon entropy, and V-J evenness by the Gini coefficient. A clonotype found in more than one individual was treated as public. TCRdb reran the public reads through fastp at Q25 and MiXCR, keeping productive beta chains. Each record represents a unique CDR3 protein, reported with the most common genes and DNA among its rows. TCRdb, not the original authors, processed these V and J calls. For this sample the table gives fewer than 500,000 distinct CDR3 sequences, of which about a sixth were detected only once. The top ten hold more than 10% of the sample.

This entry belongs to a study of regulatory T cells in long-lasting Graves disease (dated by TCRdb to the early 2020s). About the study as a whole: Newly diagnosed Graves' disease patients had taken antithyroid drugs for less than 3 months. This study used TCR sequencing and RNA sequencing of peripheral blood to compare persistent Graves' disease patients against newly diagnosed Graves' disease patients. The study was conducted in China and was registered as a clinical trial. A total of some 33 samples were covered by TCR sequencing, comprising approximately 13 persistent and around 20 newly diagnosed Graves' disease patients.

V lost 5 bases and J lost 9 bases; the stretch between them is 13 bases long. From the cysteine through the phenylalanine, the CDR3 covers 11 amino acids. Only CDR3 DNA is held: 33 bases, read in frame from base 1. CDR1 and CDR2 (GTSNPN, SVGIG) derive from the germline V gene (reference sequence). According to the study, the label for this sample's time point signals: newly diagnosed GD, antithyroid drugs for less than 3 months. RNA was extracted from PBMCs in TRIzol for both TCR sequencing and RNA sequencing. Graves' disease was diagnosed according to American Thyroid Association guidelines. Patients for the study were recruited at an endocrinology department in Xi'an, China. From each patient, about 8.9 milliliters of peripheral blood was collected into an EDTA anticoagulant tube. Ficoll Paque Plus density gradient separation was used to isolate PBMCs, and no further T cell sorting was done. RNA quality was checked with an Agilent 2100 Bioanalyzer and agarose gel, and concentration with a NanoDrop 2000.

Findings and caveats that apply to the study as a whole: The small sample size was acknowledged by the authors as a limitation that may reduce accuracy. Preferential use of TRBV28, TRBJ1-2 and TRBJ2-5 was observed in persistent disease, whereas TRBV20-1 and TRBJ2-1 were favored in newly diagnosed disease. Only the TCR beta chain was sequenced and analyzed. Persistent patients shared more public clonotypes among themselves (fewer than 3,000) than newly diagnosed patients did (approximately 900). The study examined only peripheral blood because the primary lesion, thyroid tissue, could not be accessed. Compared with newly diagnosed patients, persistent Graves' disease patients had lower TCR Shannon entropy and fewer highly expanded clones, which suggests clonal expansion.

These data also formed part of another study, on T cells in Graves' hyperthyroidism and ophthalmopathy. As the second study states: Stable Graves' hyperthyroidism was defined as the absence of progression to ophthalmopathy over 18 months of follow-up. The hyperthyroidism patients were between 18 and 65 years old and newly diagnosed, with a disease duration of less than 2 months. Patients with uncontrolled infections, other autoimmune diseases, pregnancy or lactation were excluded. Diagnoses relied on clinical symptoms, serum thyroxine and TRAb, thyroid ultrasound and orbital computed tomography. The first round of RT-PCR for the TCR CDR3 was performed with the HTBI primer set and the Qiagen OneStep RT-PCR kit. Most expanded thyroid clonotypes (frequency above 0.001) were also detected in blood, suggesting blood repertoires may reflect thyroid immune responses. In cross-validation, a model built on a 13 V-J signature told ophthalmopathy apart from stable hyperthyroidism with just under 90% sensitivity and about 81% specificity, and in testing the same model reached 80%/75%. In validation, the model predicted progression to ophthalmopathy a median of roughly six months before onset, with over 55% sensitivity and about 72% specificity. A discovery cohort of around 100 patients, about 40 with Graves' ophthalmopathy and fewer than 65 with stable Graves' hyperthyroidism, was used to find distinguishing TCR V-J signatures. Prospective prediction of ophthalmopathy was tested in an independent validation cohort of approximately 19 hyperthyroidism patients and roughly 16 patients who later progressed to ophthalmopathy. The 100 discovery patients were divided at random into training and test sets in a 7:3 ratio. The study also compared thyroid tissue and blood T-cell repertoires from a handful of Graves' hyperthyroidism patients. After sampling, hyperthyroidism patients received methimazole starting at 30 mg daily, and ophthalmopathy patients received high-dose intravenous methylprednisolone. The libraries were constructed in a second round of multiplex PCR and then size-selected and purified. Sequencing of the libraries was done on an Illumina HiSeq2000 using paired-end 100 bp reads. SOAPnuke was used to process the raw data, removing reads that contained adapters or uncalled bases, had a mean Phred below 15, or lacked an exact match to the constant primer or identifier. High-quality paired reads were merged using COPE v1.2.5, and each unique nucleotide sequence was defined as a clonotype. Clonotypes were aligned to IMGT TRBV, TRBD and TRBJ reference segments using MiTCR v1.1. The analysis was restricted to V-J combinations with a frequency above 0.0001, which together covered around 99% of the repertoires. A TCS score was defined as the ratio of F50 (clonal expansion) to E x V (chaos), with BLOSUM62-based TCRdist applied between CDR3 peptides within each V-J. Welch's t-statistics and random forest reduced some 510 V-J features to 10 to 15, which were used in a naive Bayes classifier (R e1071). Sample size was not statistically predetermined, and investigators were not blinded to group allocation. According to the paper, TCR Vbeta CDR3 sequencing was carried out on over 130 peripheral blood samples, which came from over 40 ophthalmopathy, around 74 hyperthyroidism and roughly 17 progressor patients.

The origin of this receptor is a man aged 35-49 years with Graves disease. Donor details come from another sample of the same person, matched by shared clones. This material consisted of peripheral blood mononuclear cells (PBMCs), taken at new diagnosis, from a patient treated with antithyroid drugs. The rearrangement combines TRBV30 with TRBJ1-2; no D gene is confidently identified. The DNA sequence is as follows: TGTGCCTGGCTGGACGGCGCGAGCTACACCTTC. Its translation is CAWLDGASYTF.